Listed below are T cell receptor beta chains from one sample, sequenced in a study of blood T cell repertoires in COVID-19. Only in-frame clones appear in the TCRdb table, and some are missing; sequencing was by immunoSEQ multiplex PCR. The sample yields around 69,000 clones, 82% seen once. Sequencing was performed on peripheral blood. Every receptor here comes from a woman aged 55-70 years with acute or convalescent COVID-19. Each CDR3 is given with its conserved first and last residue.

cdr3_aa	j_call	v_call
CASSWDREIPEAFF	TRBJ1-1	TRBV7-9
CSASTLDWGVSEQYF	TRBJ2-7	TRBV20-1
CASVTGVGDTEAFF	TRBJ1-1	TRBV5-1
CASTLTGYGYTF	TRBJ1-2	TRBV6-5
CASKDEADTQYF	TRBJ2-3	TRBV5-1
CASGLQTGSYNEQFF	TRBJ2-1	TRBV12-5
CASSVDLSERNEQFF	TRBJ2-1	TRBV9
CASSLAGTSAYEQYF	TRBJ2-7	TRBV6-5
CASSPLNRGTANTEAFF	TRBJ1-1	TRBV18
CSASLGLDTEAFF	TRBJ1-1	TRBV29-1
CASSQSGGRSGVNTEAFF	TRBJ1-1	TRBV4-1
CASSESTSKQYF	TRBJ2-7	TRBV2
CASSPTAYSNQPQHF	TRBJ1-5	TRBV19
CASSLVPAYEQYF	TRBJ2-7	TRBV7-9
CASSFYTDTQYF	TRBJ2-3	TRBV5-1
CASSIGDRAGGDQPQHF	TRBJ1-5	TRBV19
CASIKRGGTYGYTF	TRBJ1-2	TRBV5-6
CASSSMGGALNNEQFF	TRBJ2-1	TRBV28
CASSWEGGGEQYF	TRBJ2-7	TRBV11-2
CASSSSFRVSYNEQFF	TRBJ2-1	TRBV19
CAWSVGGKVFEQYF	TRBJ2-7	TRBV30
CASRRTGGNQPQHF	TRBJ1-5	TRBV6-5
CASSFQDSLYGYTF	TRBJ1-2	TRBV27
CASSSRQNEAFF	TRBJ1-1	TRBV12-3/TRBV12-4
CASSLGRGDDSDEQFF	TRBJ2-1	TRBV11-3
CAWSVLRNQPQHF	TRBJ1-5	TRBV30
CASSSRGTSGSYEQYF	TRBJ2-7	TRBV6-6
CAWNRAGVQSWLF	TRBJ2-1	TRBV30
CASSESVSQGRQYF	TRBJ2-3	TRBV6-1
CAWTVFVATGELFF	TRBJ2-2	TRBV30
CASLLTPNTEAFF	TRBJ1-1	TRBV6-5
CAWSRGGNEKLFF	TRBJ1-4	TRBV30
CASSLGTGGNEQFF	TRBJ2-1	TRBV5-1